A single sample is the source of the 9 T cell receptor beta chains below, sequenced in a study of regulatory T cells in long-lasting Graves disease. Time point in this sample: newly diagnosed GD, antithyroid drugs for less than 3 months. Isolated PBMC RNA provided the starting material for the TCR library. Construction of TCR beta libraries relied on iRepertoire HTBI primers and on Arm-PCR targeting CDR3 regions. TCRdb fed the multiplex PCR reads into MiXCR, producing one record per CDR3 protein. The sample has 350,000 to 500,000 distinct CDR3 sequences; 13% to 15% are singletons. These data were also reused for a study on T cells in Graves' hyperthyroidism and ophthalmopathy.

The sample in question was peripheral blood mononuclear cells (PBMCs), obtained at new diagnosis, from a patient treated with antithyroid drugs. The origin of the receptors is a woman in her fifties or sixties with Graves disease.

The chain joins TRBV29-1 to TRBJ2-7; a possible D gene is TRBD2 (5 bases). V was clipped by 3 bases and J by 6 bases, with 9 bases between them. Germline assignment: CDR1 SQVTM and CDR2 ANQGSEA. This CDR3 is 11 amino acids long. CDR3 bases: TGCAGCGTTGAGGCGGGTCTCGAGCAGTACTTC. As protein: CSVEAGLEQYF.

This rearrangement joins TRBV4-2 to TRBJ1-4; D is unclear. The germline CDR1 and CDR2 sequences are LGHNA and YNFKEQ. V lost 4 bases and J lost 0, with 12 bases in between. The CDR3 extends over 16 amino acids. CDR3 sequence: CASSLAELATNEKLFF. DNA for the CDR3: TGTGCCAGCAGCCTCGCAGAACTTGCAACTAATGAAAAACTGTTTTTT.

The table lists this clonotype with many counts. The rearrangement joins TRBV29-1 to TRBJ2-7, with TRBD1 matching over 8 bases. Per the germline V gene, CDR1 is SQVTM and CDR2 is ANQGSEA. The V and J ends lost 6 bases and 4 bases, in that order; junction bases with no gene match: 8. This CDR3 region has 13 residues. The CDR3 DNA is TGCAGCGTGAACGCGGGACAGGCTTACGAGCAGTACTTC. Its translation is CSVNAGQAYEQYF.

This clonotype has a handful of counts. Written as DNA, the CDR3 is TGTGCCAGCAGGTCGGGCTGGACAACTTCCTACAATGAGCAGTTCTTC. Translation gives CASRSGWTTSYNEQFF. The chain employs TRBV6-1 and TRBJ2-1; D may be TRBD1 (5 bases). The CDR3 is made up of 16 amino acids. Germline V gene sequence: CDR1 MNHNS, CDR2 SASEGT. With 6 bases removed from V and 1 base from J, the gap between germline ends came to 16 bases.

This clonotype was seen a few times. This chain uses TRBV28 with TRBJ2-3; maybe TRBD1 (6 bases). The V gene's germline CDR1 is MDHEN and CDR2 SYDVKM. The CDR3 contains 14 residues. V was clipped by 2 bases and J by 6 bases, with 12 bases between them. DNA of the CDR3: TGTGCCAGCAGTTTAACAGGGATTTCGGATACGCAGTATTTT. Protein product: CASSLTGISDTQYF.

This clonotype was detected many times. The rearrangement joins TRBV6-1 to TRBJ1-5; D uncertain. The CDR3 has 15 amino acids. Per germline, CDR1 MNHNS and CDR2 SASEGT. The V gene lost 7 bases and the J gene lost 5 bases, with 18 bases spanning the gap. CDR3 bases: TGTGCCAGCAACGCCGGATGGCCACTCGATCAGCCCCAGCATTTT. Translated: CASNAGWPLDQPQHF.

This clonotype was observed many times. V usage is TRBV9 and J usage is TRBJ2-1; no clear D gene. CDR3 size: 17 residues. Trimming shortened V by 4 bases and J by 1 base, and 18 bases separated the two germline ends. The germline V gene encodes CDR1 SGDLS and CDR2 YYNGEE. In nucleotides, the CDR3 is TGTGCCAGCAGCCCCTCCTCGCACTCCCTGTCCTACAATGAGCAGTTCTTC. It encodes CASSPSSHSLSYNEQFF.

This clonotype was counted ten times or more. The chain joins TRBV3-1 to TRBJ1-1; no clear D. Trimming left V 0 bases short and J 1 base short, with 9 bases between. Germline V gene sequence: CDR1 LGHDT, CDR2 YNNKEL (reference sequence). This CDR3 is built from 15 residues. This CDR3 is CASSQELAPNTEAFF. CDR3 coding DNA: TGTGCCAGCAGCCAAGAATTAGCCCCGAACACTGAAGCTTTCTTT.

This clonotype was seen repeatedly, ten times or more. The chain recombines TRBV5-1 with TRBJ1-2; D not certain. The CDR3 is 11 residues long. CDR1 and CDR2 from the germline V gene are SGHRS and YFSETQ. V dropped 6 bases and J dropped 9 bases, with 12 bases sitting between them. CDR3 region: CASTDGPSYTF. Here the CDR3 DNA reads TGCGCCAGCACGGACGGCCCCAGCTACACCTTC.